Below are 10 T cell receptor beta chains sequenced from a single sample in a study of sequential checkpoint blockade in melanoma. Documented treatment: randomized to nivolumab then ipilimumab (arm A) or the reverse (arm B). Clones were sequenced by immunoSEQ multiplex PCR, and TCRdb holds only the in-frame ones, with some missing. The sample yields around 9,800 clones, roughly 51% seen once. The sample was CD8+ T cells sorted from blood (inferred from file names), taken from a patient given nivolumab and ipilimumab in sequence. Receptor source: a human donor with melanoma.

This clone turned up a few times. The rearrangement joins TRBV11-2 to TRBJ2-7; 10 bases agree with TRBD2. CDR3 size: 14 residues. Per germline, CDR1 SGHAT and CDR2 FQNNGV. V trimming: 5 bases; J trimming: 2 bases; junction bases outside the gene matches: 3. The CDR3 DNA follows: TGTGCCAGCAGCCTCGGACTAGCGGCCTACGAGCAGTACTTC. Translation gives CASSLGLAAYEQYF.

The chain is built from TRBV9 and TRBJ2-3; 10 bases line up with TRBD2. The CDR3 covers 15 residues. Germline V gene data show CDR1 as SGDLS and CDR2 as YYNGEE. With V trimmed by 4 bases and J by 2 bases, 4 bases remained unmatched. The CDR3: CASSSSGRATDTQYF. The CDR3 coding sequence is TGTGCCAGCAGCTCGAGCGGGAGGGCCACAGATACGCAGTATTTT.

The gene calls are TRBV27 and TRBJ2-7; 10 bases match TRBD2. The CDR3 is made up of 16 amino acids. Trimming at V came to 4 bases and at J to 0 bases, leaving 6 bases not matched to a gene. In germline, CDR1 is MNHEY, CDR2 SMNVEV (reference sequence). The DNA for the CDR3 is TGTGCCAGCAGTTCTATACTAGCGGGGTTCTCCTACGAGCAGTACTTC. This sequence encodes CASSSILAGFSYEQYF.

The J gene is TRBJ1-3, the V gene TRBV6-5; 9 positions match TRBD1. Germline V CDR1 and CDR2: MNHEY, SVGAGI. J gave up 4 bases and V 5 bases, and 6 bases lay outside the gene matches. The CDR3 totals 15 residues. The CDR3 nucleotides read TGTGCCAGCAGTCAGGGACAGGGCGGAGGAAACACCATATATTTT. Its translation: CASSQGQGGGNTIYF.

The CDR3 region has the DNA TGTGCCAGCAGCCGGACTAGCGGGAAGTTTGAGCAGTTCTTC. Encoded protein: CASSRTSGKFEQFF. The chain recombines TRBV7-6 with TRBJ2-1; TRBD2 agrees at 12 bases. CDR1 and CDR2 (germline): SGHVS, FNYEAQ. V shed 5 bases and J 9 bases; nucleotides not matched to a gene: 5. This CDR3 has 14 amino acids.

The rearrangement links TRBV27 to TRBJ1-2; TRBD1 aligns across 7 bases. Germline CDR1 reads MNHEY; CDR2 reads SMNVEV (reference sequence). The CDR3 has 16 amino acids. V was clipped by 5 bases and J by 7 bases; unmatched bases: 16. CDR3 protein: CASSTILGQAGRGYTF. The CDR3 nucleotides read TGTGCCAGCAGTACCATACTCGGACAGGCCGGGCGTGGCTACACCTTC.

V and J are TRBV5-1 and TRBJ1-2, with D perhaps matching TRBD1 (6 bases). The ends were cut back, 4 bases at V and 4 bases at J, with 20 bases in the middle. CDR1 is SGHRS and CDR2 is YFSETQ in the germline V gene. The CDR3 contains 16 residues. The CDR3: CASSQSSPGDGYGYTF. The CDR3 nucleotides are TGCGCCAGCAGCCAATCTTCCCCAGGGGACGGCTATGGCTACACCTTC.

In this sample, this clone turned up a few times. Other DNA sequences in this specimen translate into the identical CDR3. This chain joins TRBV19 and TRBJ1-1, with a weak D call TRBD1 (6 bases). V lost 5 bases to trimming and J lost 1 base, with 8 bases between them. CDR3 length: 13 residues. Germline V CDR1 and CDR2: LNHDA, SQIVND (reference sequence). CDR3 sequence (DNA): TGTGCCAGTAGTCCGACAGGGAACACTGAAGCTTTCTTT. It is translated as CASSPTGNTEAFF.

This clone was seen only a few times. This chain uses TRBV7-8 with TRBJ2-1; 7 bases line up with TRBD2. The CDR3 contains 14 residues. V shed 5 bases and J 8 bases; nucleotides not matched to a gene: 9. Germline CDR1 is SGHVS and CDR2 is FQNEAQ. The CDR3, as DNA: TGTGCCAGCAGCCCAGGACTAGTCCTCGATGAGCAGTTCTTC. It specifies CASSPGLVLDEQFF.

This clone showed up just a few times. The rearrangement uses TRBV7-9 and TRBJ2-2, with TRBD2 as a possible D gene (6 bases). Per germline, CDR1 SEHNR and CDR2 FQNEAQ (reference sequence). The CDR3 is 15 residues long. The V and J ends lost 4 bases and 6 bases respectively, with 15 bases between them. The CDR3 region is CASSSAGPGAGELFF. For the CDR3, the DNA is TGTGCCAGCAGCTCAGCAGGCCCGGGAGCCGGGGAGCTGTTTTTT.